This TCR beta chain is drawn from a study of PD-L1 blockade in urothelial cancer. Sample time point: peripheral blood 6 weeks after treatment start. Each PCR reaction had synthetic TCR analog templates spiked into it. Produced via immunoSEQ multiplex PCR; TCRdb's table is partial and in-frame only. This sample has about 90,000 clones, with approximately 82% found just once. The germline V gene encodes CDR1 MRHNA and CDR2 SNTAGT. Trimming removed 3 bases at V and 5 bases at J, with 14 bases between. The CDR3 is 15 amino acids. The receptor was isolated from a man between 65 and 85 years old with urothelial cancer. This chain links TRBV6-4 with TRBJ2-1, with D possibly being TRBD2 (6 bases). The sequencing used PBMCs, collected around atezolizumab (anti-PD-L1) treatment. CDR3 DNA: TGTGCCAGCAGTGAGTCCGGGCTAGCGAACAATGAGCAGTTCTTC. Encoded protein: CASSESGLANNEQFF.